This entry lists 4 T cell receptor beta chains sequenced from one sample in a study of human T cells and chemical hapten exposure. Each CDR3 protein gets one entry after TCRdb re-called the RACE reads with MiXCR. This repertoire shows 65,000 to 85,000 distinct CDR3 sequences, approximately 12% found once; its top ten account for 3.5%. Time point here: patch test 1, 2 weeks after DPC sensitization. Treatment: therapeutic diphenylcyclopropenone sensitization with weekly scalp DPC. The source material was whole blood, sampled in connection with sensitization to the hapten diphenylcyclopropenone (DPC). The receptors stem from a woman in her fifties or sixties with alopecia areata. Some clones in this sample may be carry-over from other donors' samples.

This chain uses TRBV5-1 with TRBJ1-2; no definite D call. Germline values: CDR1 SGHRS, CDR2 YFSETQ. Trimming took off 4 bases at V and 4 bases at J, with 8 bases between the two ends. The length of the CDR3 is 12 residues. CDR3 DNA: TGCGCCAGCAGCCCCGATAGCTATGGCTACACCTTC. Protein product: CASSPDSYGYTF.

Details on this clonotype: One end of the junction fails to match germline, which may point to a read error. The J gene is TRBJ1-3, the V gene TRBV7-7; a weak D match, TRBD1 (6 bases). The CDR3 loop spans 14 amino acids. Germline lookup yields CDR1 SSHAT and CDR2 FNYEAQ (reference sequence). The CDR3 bases are TGTGCTAGCAGCCCCGGTGGGGGCCCGAACACCATATATTTT. Its translation: CASSPGGGPNTIYF.

Many counts were recorded for this clonotype. The chain is built from TRBV11-2 and TRBJ1-2, with D perhaps matching TRBD1 (6 bases). Germline CDR1 and CDR2: SGHAT and FQNNGV. There are 15 residues in the CDR3. Trimming took off 2 bases at V and 5 bases at J, with 15 bases between the two ends. CDR3 DNA sequence: TGTGCCAGCAGCTTAAGCGACAGGACAGATTATGGCTACACCTTC. Encoded protein: CASSLSDRTDYGYTF.

A few counts support this clonotype. J is TRBJ2-7 and V is TRBV4-1; possibly TRBD1 for D (6 bases). Trimming removed 4 bases from V and 3 bases from J, with 19 bases in between. There are 16 residues in the CDR3. Germline loops: CDR1 MGHRA, CDR2 YSYEKL. The CDR3: CASSRIPGAGHYEQYF. In DNA form, the CDR3 reads TGCGCCAGCAGCCGAATTCCAGGGGCAGGGCACTACGAGCAGTACTTC.